The 21 T cell receptor beta chains given below trace back to one sample, sequenced in a study of cytomegalovirus exposure and HLA in healthy donors. With 60 Vbeta and 13 Jbeta primers, the PCR was carried out. Clones were read by immunoSEQ multiplex PCR, and TCRdb kept only the in-frame ones, dropping some. The table shows some 130,000 clones, with 60% to 80% occurring only once. The sample consisted of PBMCs. The receptors originated from a male donor in good health and CMV-seronegative.

This clone came up once. The chain combines TRBV5-1 with TRBJ1-2, with D perhaps matching TRBD1 (5 bases). Trimming left V 7 bases short and J 8 bases short, with 30 bases between. The length of the CDR3 is 17 residues. Per the germline V gene, CDR1 is SGHRS and CDR2 is YFSETQ. DNA for the CDR3: TGCGCCAGCGGCAACGCGGGGGGTAATTTAAGGTACTCGGGCTACACCTTC. Translated, it gives CASGNAGGNLRYSGYTF.

J is TRBJ2-1 and V is TRBV7-2; TRBD2 agrees at 14 bases. V lost 5 bases and J lost 6; bases outside the gene matches: 9. Germline V CDR1 and CDR2: SGHTA, FQGNSA. The CDR3 length is 17 residues. The CDR3 nucleotides are TGTGCCAGCAGCCGCCAAATCGGACTAGCGGGAGGCAATGAGCAGTTCTTC. This sequence encodes CASSRQIGLAGGNEQFF. Full variable domain (outside the CDR3, taken from reference TRBV7-2 and TRBJ2-1): GAGVSQSPSNKVTEKGKDVELRCDPISGHTALYWYRQSLGQGLEFLIYFQGNSAPDKSGLPSDRFSAERTGGSVSTLTIQRTQQEDSAVYLCASSRQIGLAGGNEQFFGPGTRLTVL.

The rearrangement links TRBV28 to TRBJ2-7; 10 bases agree with TRBD1. This CDR3 contains 14 residues. The germline gives CDR1 MDHEN, CDR2 SYDVKM. The trim removed 5 bases at V and 2 bases at J, leaving 3 bases unmatched. CDR3 in DNA: TGTGCCAGCAGTCCCGGGACAGGGGCCTACGAGCAGTACTTC. Translated: CASSPGTGAYEQYF.

This chain joins TRBV18 and TRBJ2-2; TRBD2 agrees at 11 bases. This CDR3 has 16 amino acids. CDR1 KGHSH and CDR2 LQKENI come from the germline V gene. After removal of 0 bases from V and 3 bases from J, the junction contained 0 bases not matched to a gene. The CDR3 nucleotides are TGTGCCAGCTCACCACCGGGACTAGCGGACACCGGGGAGCTGTTTTTT. It codes for CASSPPGLADTGELFF.

Only a few counts were recorded for this clone. The gene calls are TRBV14 and TRBJ1-1; no clear D. The germline CDR1 and CDR2 sequences are SGHDN and FVKESK. The CDR3 extends over 14 amino acids. V was clipped by 7 bases and J by 3 bases, with 15 bases between them. CDR3 bases: TGTGCCAGCACCTCAATTTACCGGGACACTGAAGCTTTCTTT. Protein sequence: CASTSIYRDTEAFF.

V usage is TRBV9 and J usage is TRBJ2-1; 9 bases agree with TRBD1. CDR1 and CDR2 (germline): SGDLS, YYNGEE. Unmatched junction bases numbered 6, after V lost 0 bases and J lost 8 bases. This CDR3 is 15 amino acids long. CDR3 protein: CASSVGTGVWDEQFF. CDR3 coding DNA: TGTGCCAGCAGCGTAGGGACAGGGGTCTGGGATGAGCAGTTCTTC.

The rearrangement uses TRBV27 and TRBJ2-7, with D possibly matching TRBD1 (6 bases). The germline CDR1 and CDR2 sequences are MNHEY and SMNVEV (reference sequence). The CDR3 sequence is 13 residues long. Trimming took 2 bases from V and 2 from J, leaving 7 bases between them. The CDR3 nucleotides are TGTGCCAGCAGTTTAAGACAGGCCTACGAGCAGTACTTC. Its translation: CASSLRQAYEQYF.

The V gene is TRBV19, the J gene TRBJ2-7; 13 bases agree with TRBD2. V gave up 5 bases and J gave up 6 bases; unmatched junction bases: 10. CDR3 size: 16 residues. The V gene's germline CDR1 is LNHDA and CDR2 SQIVND (reference sequence). CDR3 DNA: TGTGCCAGTAGTCCTCAAAGGACTAGCGGGAGACCCGAGCAGTACTTC. Translating it yields CASSPQRTSGRPEQYF.

The chain recombines TRBV5-4 with TRBJ2-4; TRBD1 matches 7 bases. Unmatched junction bases numbered 5, after V lost 4 bases and J lost 1 base. Germline V gene sequence: CDR1 SGHNT, CDR2 YYREEE (reference sequence). The CDR3 length is 15 residues. CDR3 loop: CASSHLQGAKNIQYF. The CDR3 region has the DNA TGTGCCAGCAGCCATCTACAGGGGGCCAAAAACATTCAGTACTTC. Using reference TRBV5-4 and TRBJ2-4 for the parts outside the CDR3, the full variable domain is ETGVTQSPTHLIKTRGQQVTLRCSSQSGHNTVSWYQQALGQGPQFIFQYYREEENGRGNFPPRFSGLQFPNYSSELNVNALELDDSALYLCASSHLQGAKNIQYFGAGTRLSVL.

The chain joins TRBV5-5 to TRBJ1-4; tentative D call: TRBD1 (5 bases). The CDR3 runs to 13 residues. Trimming took off 1 base at V and 14 bases at J, with 15 bases between the two ends. The germline gives CDR1 SGHKS, CDR2 YYEKEE (reference sequence). The CDR3: CASSLLPGERLFF. The CDR3 DNA follows: TGTGCCAGCAGCTTGCTCCCGGGGGAGAGGCTGTTTTTT.

The chain is built from TRBV5-8 and TRBJ1-6, with D possibly matching TRBD1 (6 bases). This CDR3 contains 15 residues. From germline, CDR1 is SGHTS and CDR2 YDEGEE. V dropped 0 bases and J dropped 3 bases, with 7 bases sitting between them. The CDR3 DNA reads TGTGCCAGCAGCTTGGCAGGGGTCTATAATTCACCCCTCCACTTT. Protein product: CASSLAGVYNSPLHF.

The rearrangement joins TRBV5-4 to TRBJ2-7, with 9 bases matching TRBD1. The CDR3 covers 14 residues. The germline V gene encodes CDR1 SGHNT and CDR2 YYREEE (reference sequence). Trimming at V came to 5 bases and at J to 4 bases, leaving 7 bases not matched to a gene. CDR3 region: CASRRQGGRYEQYF. DNA of the CDR3: TGTGCCAGCAGAAGACAGGGGGGGCGATACGAGCAGTACTTC.

The chain links TRBV10-1 to TRBJ1-6, with a possible D match to TRBD1 (5 bases). CDR1 is WNHNN, CDR2 SYGVQD, per germline (reference sequence). The CDR3 is made up of 16 amino acids. Trimming took 10 bases from V and 7 from J, leaving 23 bases between them. The CDR3 nucleotides read TGCGCCATCCAGCGGGGGGTAAGTGATTCAAATTCACCCCTCCACTTT. It is translated as CAIQRGVSDSNSPLHF.

The gene calls are TRBV7-2 and TRBJ2-5; 8 bases map to TRBD2. Trimming took 5 bases from V and 5 from J; bases not matched to a gene: 7. CDR1 is SGHTA, CDR2 FQGNSA, per germline. This CDR3 has 14 amino acids. In DNA form, the CDR3 reads TGTGCCAGCAGCCCGACTAGCGTGGGGGAGACCCAGTACTTC. Translating it yields CASSPTSVGETQYF.

The gene calls are TRBV11-2 and TRBJ2-1; a weak D match, TRBD2 (7 bases). Germline CDR1 SGHAT, CDR2 FQNNGV. The CDR3 contains 16 residues. Trimming stripped 5 bases from V and 4 bases from J, with 18 bases between. The CDR3 loop is CASSTRGDYFYNEQFF. CDR3 sequence (DNA): TGTGCCAGCAGCACTAGGGGGGACTACTTTTACAATGAGCAGTTCTTC.

This clone was observed a handful of times. The chain has TRBV27 and TRBJ2-1; 8 nucleotides match TRBD2. The germline V gene encodes CDR1 MNHEY and CDR2 SMNVEV (reference sequence). The J segment lost 4 bases and the V segment lost 6 bases, leaving 8 bases of the junction unmatched. This CDR3 region has 15 residues. The CDR3 nucleotides read TGTGCCAGCAGCCCCGGGAGGGAGGGGTACAATGAGCAGTTCTTC. Translated, it gives CASSPGREGYNEQFF.

The genes are TRBV7-9 and TRBJ1-6; D is undetermined. Germline V gene data show CDR1 as SEHNR and CDR2 as FQNEAQ (reference sequence). The CDR3 extends over 13 amino acids. V lost 5 bases and J lost 2, with 4 bases in between. Here the CDR3 DNA reads TGTGCCAGCAGCCCTCCCTATAATTCACCCCTCCACTTT. Translated, it gives CASSPPYNSPLHF.

This sequence joins TRBV9 and TRBJ2-2; possible D gene TRBD2, 7 bases. The CDR3 extends over 16 amino acids. The V end was cut by 1 base, the J end by 3 bases, with 13 bases between. CDR1 is SGDLS, CDR2 YYNGEE, per germline. The CDR3, as DNA: TGTGCCAGCAGCGTAACGAGGGGGGGCGACACCGGGGAGCTGTTTTTT. Protein sequence: CASSVTRGGDTGELFF.

J is TRBJ1-5 and V is TRBV9, with D maybe TRBD1 (6 bases). Germline CDR1 is SGDLS and CDR2 is YYNGEE. Between the trimmed V and J ends, which lost 0 bases and 1 base, there was a span of 23 bases. This CDR3 is built from 20 residues. The CDR3 loop is CASSVAGGDNTNMSNQPQHF. The CDR3 DNA reads as TGTGCCAGCAGCGTAGCGGGGGGGGACAATACCAATATGAGCAATCAGCCCCAGCATTTT. Looking up the rest from reference TRBV9 and TRBJ1-5 gives the full variable domain: DSGVTQTPKHLITATGQRVTLRCSPRSGDLSVYWYQQSLDQGLQFLIQYYNGEERAKGNILERFSAQQFPDLHSELNLSSLELGDSALYFCASSVAGGDNTNMSNQPQHFGDGTRLSIL.

The chain uses TRBV7-9 and TRBJ2-7; TRBD2 agrees at 8 bases. This CDR3 is built from 16 residues. Trimming cost V 1 base and J 0 bases; bases outside gene matches: 5. The germline V gene encodes CDR1 SEHNR and CDR2 FQNEAQ (reference sequence). The CDR3 bases are TGTGCCAGCAGCTTAGGGGGCGGGAGGCCCTCCTACGAGCAGTACTTC. Amino acid sequence: CASSLGGGRPSYEQYF. Using reference TRBV7-9 and TRBJ2-7 for the parts outside the CDR3, the full variable domain is DTGVSQNPRHKITKRGQNVTFRCDPISEHNRLYWYRQTLGQGPEFLTYFQNEAQLEKSRLLSDRFSAERPKGSFSTLEIQRTEQGDSAMYLCASSLGGGRPSYEQYFGPGTRLTVT.

The V and J genes are TRBV13 and TRBJ2-2; D is unclear. Per germline, CDR1 PRHDT and CDR2 FYEKMQ (reference sequence). The CDR3 sequence is 17 residues long. With 4 bases removed from V and 6 bases from J, the gap between germline ends came to 21 bases. CDR3 coding DNA: TGTGCCAGCAGCTCCCAACCACCGTTCCGGGTGGCCGGGGAGCTGTTTTTT. Its translation: CASSSQPPFRVAGELFF.